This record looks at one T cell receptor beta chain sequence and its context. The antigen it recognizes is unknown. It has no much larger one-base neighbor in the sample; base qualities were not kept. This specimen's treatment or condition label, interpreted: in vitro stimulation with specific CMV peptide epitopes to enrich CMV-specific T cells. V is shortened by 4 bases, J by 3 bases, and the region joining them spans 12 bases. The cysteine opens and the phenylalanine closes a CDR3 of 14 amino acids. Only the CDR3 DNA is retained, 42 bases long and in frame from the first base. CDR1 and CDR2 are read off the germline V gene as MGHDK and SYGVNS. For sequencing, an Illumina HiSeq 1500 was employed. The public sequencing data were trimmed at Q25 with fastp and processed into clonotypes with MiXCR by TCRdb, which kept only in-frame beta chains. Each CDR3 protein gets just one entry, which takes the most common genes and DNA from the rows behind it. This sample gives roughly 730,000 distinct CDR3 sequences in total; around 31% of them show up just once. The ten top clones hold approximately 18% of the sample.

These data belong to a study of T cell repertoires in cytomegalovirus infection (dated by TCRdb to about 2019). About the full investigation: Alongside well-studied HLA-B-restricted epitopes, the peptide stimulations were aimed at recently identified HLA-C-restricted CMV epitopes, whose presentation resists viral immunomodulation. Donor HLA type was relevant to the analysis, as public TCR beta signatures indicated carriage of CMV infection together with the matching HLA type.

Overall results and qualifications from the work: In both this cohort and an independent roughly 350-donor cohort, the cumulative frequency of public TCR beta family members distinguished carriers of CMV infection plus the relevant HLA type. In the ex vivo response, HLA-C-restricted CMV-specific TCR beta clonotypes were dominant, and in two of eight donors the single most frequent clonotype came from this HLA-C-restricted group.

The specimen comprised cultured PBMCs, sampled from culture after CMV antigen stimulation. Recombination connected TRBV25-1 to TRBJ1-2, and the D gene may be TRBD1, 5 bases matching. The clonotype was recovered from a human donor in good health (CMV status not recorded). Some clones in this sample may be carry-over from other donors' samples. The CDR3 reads CASSATGAYYGYTF. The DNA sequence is TGTGCCAGCAGTGCTACAGGCGCGTACTATGGCTACACCTTC.